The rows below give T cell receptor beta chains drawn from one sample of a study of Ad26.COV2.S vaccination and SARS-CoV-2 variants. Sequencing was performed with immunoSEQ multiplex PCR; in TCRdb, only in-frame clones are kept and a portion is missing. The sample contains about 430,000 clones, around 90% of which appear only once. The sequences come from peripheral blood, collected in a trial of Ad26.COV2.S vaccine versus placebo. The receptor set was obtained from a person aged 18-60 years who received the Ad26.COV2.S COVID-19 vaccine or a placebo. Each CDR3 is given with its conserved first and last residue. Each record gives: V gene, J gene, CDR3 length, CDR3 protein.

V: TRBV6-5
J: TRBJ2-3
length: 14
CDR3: CASAEASGTDTQYF

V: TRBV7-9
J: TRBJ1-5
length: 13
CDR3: CASSFRENQPQHF

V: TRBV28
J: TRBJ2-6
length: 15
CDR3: CASSPFEAGANVLTF

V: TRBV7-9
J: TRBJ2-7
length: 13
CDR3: CASSSLPDDFTNF

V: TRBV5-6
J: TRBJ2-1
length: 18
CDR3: CASSGTTSRHNPYNEQFF

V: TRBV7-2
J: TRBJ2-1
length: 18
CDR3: CASSSGRLSTSSYNEQFF

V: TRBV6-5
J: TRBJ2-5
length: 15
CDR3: CASSPNSGGQETQYF

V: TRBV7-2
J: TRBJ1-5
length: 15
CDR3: CASSPPGQVNQPQHF

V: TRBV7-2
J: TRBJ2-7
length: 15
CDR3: CASSFPGTGDYEQYF

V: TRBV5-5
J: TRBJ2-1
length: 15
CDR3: CASRALADSYNEQFF

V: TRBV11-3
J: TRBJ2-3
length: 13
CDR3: CASSLGASDTQYF

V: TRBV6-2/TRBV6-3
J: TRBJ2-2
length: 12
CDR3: CASSSGSGELFF

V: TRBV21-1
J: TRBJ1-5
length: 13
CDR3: CARETGAQEPQHF

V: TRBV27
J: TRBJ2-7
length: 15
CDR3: CASSLGAQGAKEQYF

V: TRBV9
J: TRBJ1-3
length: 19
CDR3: CASSVEDRGLSFSGNTIYF

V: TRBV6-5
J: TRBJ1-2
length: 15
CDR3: CASSYSMEGGDGYTF

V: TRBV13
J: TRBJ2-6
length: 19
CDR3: CASSLVHRGWNSGANVLTF

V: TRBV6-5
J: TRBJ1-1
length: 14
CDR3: CASGGGLLNTEAFF

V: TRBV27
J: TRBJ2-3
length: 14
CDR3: CASKRGGQTDTQYF

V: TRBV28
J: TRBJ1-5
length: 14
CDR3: CASSFAGAGQPQHF

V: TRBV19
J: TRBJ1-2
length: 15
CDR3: CASSPSTTDSYGYTF

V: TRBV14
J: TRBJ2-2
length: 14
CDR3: CASSQDLGFGELFF

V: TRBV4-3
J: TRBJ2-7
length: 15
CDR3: CASSQATGGQYEQYF

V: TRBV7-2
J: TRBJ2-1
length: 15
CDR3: CASSPGLANYNEQFF

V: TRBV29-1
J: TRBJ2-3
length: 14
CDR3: CSVEGFLSTDTQYF

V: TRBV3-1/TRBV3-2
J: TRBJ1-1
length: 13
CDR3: CASSQRTNTEAFF

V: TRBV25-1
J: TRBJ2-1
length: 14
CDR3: CASSRPGSLNEQFF

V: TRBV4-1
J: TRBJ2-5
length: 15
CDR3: CASSQDTSSDFSEYF

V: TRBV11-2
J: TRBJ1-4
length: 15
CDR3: CASSLDDAGWEKLFF